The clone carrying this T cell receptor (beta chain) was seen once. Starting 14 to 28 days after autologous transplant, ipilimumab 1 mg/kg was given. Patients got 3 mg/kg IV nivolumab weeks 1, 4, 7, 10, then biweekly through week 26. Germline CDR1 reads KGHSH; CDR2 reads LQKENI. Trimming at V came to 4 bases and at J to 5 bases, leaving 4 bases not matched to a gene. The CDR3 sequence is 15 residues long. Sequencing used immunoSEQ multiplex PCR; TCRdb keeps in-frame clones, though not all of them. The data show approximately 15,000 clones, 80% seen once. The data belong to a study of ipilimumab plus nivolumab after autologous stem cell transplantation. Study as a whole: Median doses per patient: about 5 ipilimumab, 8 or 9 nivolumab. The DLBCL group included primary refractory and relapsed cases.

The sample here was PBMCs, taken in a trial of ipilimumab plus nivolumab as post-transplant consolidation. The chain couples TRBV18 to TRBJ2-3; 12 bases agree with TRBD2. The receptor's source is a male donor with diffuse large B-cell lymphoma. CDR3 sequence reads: CASSLRTSGVDTQYF. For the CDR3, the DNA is TGTGCCAGCTCACTCCGGACTAGCGGGGTAGATACGCAGTATTTT.